This TCR beta chain comes out of a study of shared clonotypes between healthy human individuals. Profiling relied on immunoSEQ multiplex PCR, and the TCRdb table lists in-frame clones only, not all of them. The sample has 2 million to 2.5 million clones, approximately 96% seen once. The V segment lost 6 bases and the J segment 3 bases; nucleotides outside the gene matches: 8. The CDR3 is made up of 16 amino acids. From germline, CDR1 is MGHRA and CDR2 YSYEKL. The sequenced material came from naive CD4+ T cells sorted from blood. As to subset: CD45RA+ positively selected. The gene calls are TRBV4-1 and TRBJ2-2, with 9 bases fitting TRBD2. This receptor was taken from a young man in good health. The CDR3 DNA reads TGCGCCAGCAGTCAAAGAGTAGCGGGAGACACCGGGGAGCTGTTTTTT. Its protein is CASSQRVAGDTGELFF.